This T cell receptor (beta chain) was recorded in a study of blood T cell repertoires in COVID-19. Study summary: Both acute and convalescent COVID-19 samples were obtained from the United States, Italy and Spain.

This table comes from immunoSEQ multiplex PCR, and its TCRdb copy is limited to in-frame clones, with some not included. The repertoire holds 75,000 to 90,000 clones, roughly 86% seen once, with roughly 4.5% in the top ten. The CDR3 covers 16 residues. The germline V gene has CDR1 MNHEY and CDR2 SVGAGI. V lost 0 bases to trimming and J lost 4 bases, with 13 bases between them. The genes are TRBV6-5 and TRBJ2-1; D ambiguous. The sequence was collected from a man in his fifties or sixties with active or convalescent COVID-19. The specimen was peripheral blood. CDR3 nucleotide sequence: TGTGCCAGCAGTTACTCCGCGCTGCCCGCTTACAATGAGCAGTTCTTC. Protein product: CASSYSALPAYNEQFF.